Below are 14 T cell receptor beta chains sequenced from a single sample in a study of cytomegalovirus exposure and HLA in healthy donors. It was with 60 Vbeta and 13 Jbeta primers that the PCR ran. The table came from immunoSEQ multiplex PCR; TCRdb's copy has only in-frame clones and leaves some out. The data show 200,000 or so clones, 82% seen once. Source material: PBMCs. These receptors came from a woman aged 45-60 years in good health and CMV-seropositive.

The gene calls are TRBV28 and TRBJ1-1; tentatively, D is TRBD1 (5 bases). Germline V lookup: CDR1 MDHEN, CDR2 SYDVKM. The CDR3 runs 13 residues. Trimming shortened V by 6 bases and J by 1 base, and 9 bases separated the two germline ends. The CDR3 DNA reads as TGTGCCAGCAGCCTTGACAGGAACACTGAAGCTTTCTTT. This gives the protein CASSLDRNTEAFF.

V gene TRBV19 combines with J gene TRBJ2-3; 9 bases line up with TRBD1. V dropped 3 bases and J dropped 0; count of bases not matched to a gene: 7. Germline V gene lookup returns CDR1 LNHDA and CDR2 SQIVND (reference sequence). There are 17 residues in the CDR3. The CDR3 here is CASSIPTGTGSTDTQYF. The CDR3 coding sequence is TGTGCCAGTAGTATTCCTACCGGGACAGGGAGCACAGATACGCAGTATTTT. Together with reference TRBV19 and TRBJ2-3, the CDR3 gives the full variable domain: DGGITQSPKYLFRKEGQNVTLSCEQNLNHDAMYWYRQDPGQGLRLIYYSQIVNDFQKGDIAEGYSVSREKKESFPLTVTSAQKNPTAFYLCASSIPTGTGSTDTQYFGPGTRLTVL.

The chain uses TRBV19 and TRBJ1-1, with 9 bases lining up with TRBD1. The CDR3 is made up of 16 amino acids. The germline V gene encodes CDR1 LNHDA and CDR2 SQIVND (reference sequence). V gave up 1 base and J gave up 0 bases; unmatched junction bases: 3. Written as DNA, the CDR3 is TGTGCCAGTAGTATAGCGGGACAGGGTGTGAACACTGAAGCTTTCTTT. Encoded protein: CASSIAGQGVNTEAFF.

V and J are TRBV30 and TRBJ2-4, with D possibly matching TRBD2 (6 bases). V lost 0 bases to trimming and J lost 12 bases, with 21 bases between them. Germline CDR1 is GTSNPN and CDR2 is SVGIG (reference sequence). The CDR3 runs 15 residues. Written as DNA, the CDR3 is TGTGCCTGGAGTGTACCAGGGACTTCTAGCCGGAGTCAGTACTTC. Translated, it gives CAWSVPGTSSRSQYF. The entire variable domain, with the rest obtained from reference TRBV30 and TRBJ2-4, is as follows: SQTIHQWPATLVQPVGSPLSLECTVEGTSNPNLYWYRQAAGRGLQLLFYSVGIGQISSEVPQNLSASRPQDRQFILSSKKLLLSDSGFYLCAWSVPGTSSRSQYFGAGTRLSVL.

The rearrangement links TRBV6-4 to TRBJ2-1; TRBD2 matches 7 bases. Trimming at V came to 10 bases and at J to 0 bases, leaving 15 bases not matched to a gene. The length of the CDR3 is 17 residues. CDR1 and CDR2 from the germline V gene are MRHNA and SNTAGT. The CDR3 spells CATGGLIARSSYNEQFF. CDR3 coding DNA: TGTGCCACGGGGGGTTTGATAGCACGGAGCTCCTACAATGAGCAGTTCTTC.

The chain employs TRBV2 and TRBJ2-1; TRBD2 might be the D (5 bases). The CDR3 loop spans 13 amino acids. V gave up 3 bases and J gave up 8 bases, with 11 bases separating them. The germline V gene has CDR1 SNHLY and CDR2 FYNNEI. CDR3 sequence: CASSDGWRYEQFF. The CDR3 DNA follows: TGTGCCAGCAGTGACGGGTGGAGGTATGAGCAGTTCTTC.

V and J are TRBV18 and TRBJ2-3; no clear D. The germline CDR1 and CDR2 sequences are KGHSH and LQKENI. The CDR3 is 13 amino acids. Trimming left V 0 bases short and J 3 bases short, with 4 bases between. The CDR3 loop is CASSPPKTDTQYF. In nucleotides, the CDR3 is TGTGCCAGCTCACCACCTAAAACAGATACGCAGTATTTT.

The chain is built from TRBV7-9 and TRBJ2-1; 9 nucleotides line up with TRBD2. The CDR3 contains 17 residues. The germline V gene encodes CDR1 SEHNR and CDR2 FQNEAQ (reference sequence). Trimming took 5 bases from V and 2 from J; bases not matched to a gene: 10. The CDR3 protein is CASSQRGLAGPYNEQFF. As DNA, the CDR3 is TGTGCCAGCAGCCAAAGGGGGCTAGCGGGGCCCTACAATGAGCAGTTCTTC.

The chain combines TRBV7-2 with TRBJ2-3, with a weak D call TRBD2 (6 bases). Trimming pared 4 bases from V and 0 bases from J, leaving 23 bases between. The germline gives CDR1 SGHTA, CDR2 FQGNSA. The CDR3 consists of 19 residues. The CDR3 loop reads CASSSGWGVPLSSTDTQYF. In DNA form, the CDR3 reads TGTGCCAGCAGCTCTGGATGGGGGGTCCCACTCTCTAGCACAGATACGCAGTATTTT. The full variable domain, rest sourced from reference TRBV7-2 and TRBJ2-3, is GAGVSQSPSNKVTEKGKDVELRCDPISGHTALYWYRQSLGQGLEFLIYFQGNSAPDKSGLPSDRFSAERTGGSVSTLTIQRTQQEDSAVYLCASSSGWGVPLSSTDTQYFGPGTRLTVL.

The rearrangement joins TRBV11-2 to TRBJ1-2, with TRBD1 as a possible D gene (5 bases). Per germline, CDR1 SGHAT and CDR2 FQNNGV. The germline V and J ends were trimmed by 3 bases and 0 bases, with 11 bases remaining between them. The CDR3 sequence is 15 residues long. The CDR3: CASSFGADANYGYTF. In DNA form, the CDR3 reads TGTGCCAGCAGCTTTGGGGCGGACGCTAACTATGGCTACACCTTC.

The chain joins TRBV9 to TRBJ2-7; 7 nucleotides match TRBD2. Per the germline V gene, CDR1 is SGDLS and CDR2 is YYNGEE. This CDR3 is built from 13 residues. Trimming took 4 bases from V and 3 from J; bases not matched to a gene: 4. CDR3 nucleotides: TGTGCCAGCAGCCCGAGCGGGGACTACGAGCAGTACTTC. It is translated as CASSPSGDYEQYF.

The CDR3 nucleotides read TGTGCCAGCAGCTCCTATAGCGGAGGCACAGATACGCAGTATTTT. Amino acid sequence: CASSSYSGGTDTQYF. The chain combines TRBV9 with TRBJ2-3; D perhaps matches TRBD2 (6 bases). There are 15 residues in the CDR3. Germline-derived CDR1 and CDR2 are SGDLS and YYNGEE. Trimming pared 4 bases from V and 1 base from J, leaving 13 bases between.

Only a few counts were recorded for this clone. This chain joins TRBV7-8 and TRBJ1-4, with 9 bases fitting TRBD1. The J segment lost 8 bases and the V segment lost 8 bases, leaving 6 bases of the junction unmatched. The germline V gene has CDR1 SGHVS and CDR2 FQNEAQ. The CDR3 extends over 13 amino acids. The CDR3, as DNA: TGTGCCAGCCAGGGACAGGGCGTCGAAAAACTGTTTTTT. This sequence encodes CASQGQGVEKLFF. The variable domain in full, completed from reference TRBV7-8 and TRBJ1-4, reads GAGVSQSPRYKVAKRGQDVALRCDPISGHVSLFWYQQALGQGPEFLTYFQNEAQLDKSGLPSDRFFAERPEGSVSTLKIQRTQQEDSAVYLCASQGQGVEKLFFGSGTQLSVL.

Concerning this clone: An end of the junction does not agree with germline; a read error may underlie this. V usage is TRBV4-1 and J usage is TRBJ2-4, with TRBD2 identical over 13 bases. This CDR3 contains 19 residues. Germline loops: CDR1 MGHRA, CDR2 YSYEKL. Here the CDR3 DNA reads TGCGCCAGCAGCCACGCTTTCGGACTAGCGGGGGTAGCCAAAAACAGTCAGTACTTC. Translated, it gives CASSHAFGLAGVAKNSQYF.